What follows are 21 T cell receptor beta chains derived from one specimen sequenced in a study of blood T cell repertoires in COVID-19. Data came from immunoSEQ multiplex PCR; TCRdb stores just in-frame clones and leaves some out. The profile shows some 460,000 clones, 87% of them singletons. The specimen was PBMCs or T cells enriched from blood (not recorded which). These receptors all stem from a woman between 18 and 29 years old with acute COVID-19.

This clone appeared a few times. This chain links TRBV23-1 with TRBJ1-6; perhaps TRBD1 as D (6 bases). TRBV23-1 is an ORF for which the function is uncertain. V lost 9 bases and J lost 7, with 10 bases in between. This CDR3 region has 12 residues. CDR3 in DNA: TGCGCCAGTAGGACAGCCAATTCACCCCTCCACTTT. Amino acid sequence: CASRTANSPLHF.

The chain uses TRBV5-1 and TRBJ2-1; TRBD2 might be the D (6 bases). The CDR3 totals 16 residues. V lost 1 base and J lost 0, with 11 bases in between. Germline loops: CDR1 SGHRS, CDR2 YFSETQ. The CDR3 sequence is CASSLSEGGSYNEQFF. The CDR3 bases are TGCGCCAGCAGCTTGTCTGAGGGAGGCTCCTACAATGAGCAGTTCTTC.

The chain combines TRBV6-5 with TRBJ1-1, with TRBD1 identical over 7 bases. Trimming cost V 11 bases and J 2 bases; bases outside gene matches: 8. The V gene's germline CDR1 is MNHEY and CDR2 SVGAGI. The CDR3 has 13 residues. The DNA for the CDR3 is TGTGCCGGCCGGGACAGCTACAACACTGAAGCTTTCTTT. It translates to CAGRDSYNTEAFF.

This clone was observed a handful of times. The rearrangement joins TRBV6-6 to TRBJ1-5; 8 bases agree with TRBD1. This CDR3 comprises 15 residues. With 6 bases clipped from V and 5 bases from J, the junction kept 9 bases outside the gene matches. Germline assignment: CDR1 MNHNY and CDR2 SVGAGI (reference sequence). CDR3: CASSKQGDGHQPQHF. CDR3 sequence (DNA): TGTGCCAGCAGCAAACAGGGGGACGGGCATCAGCCCCAGCATTTT.

The chain has TRBV5-1 and TRBJ1-6; D is uncertain. The germline V gene encodes CDR1 SGHRS and CDR2 YFSETQ. There are 16 residues in the CDR3. The ends were cut back, 3 bases at V and 3 bases at J, with 13 bases in the middle. The CDR3 here is CASSSGEGIYNSPLHF. In DNA, the CDR3 is TGCGCCAGCAGCTCCGGGGAGGGCATCTATAATTCACCCCTCCACTTT.

V is TRBV7-3 and J is TRBJ1-2; no reliable D call. Deletions cut 2 bases from V and 3 bases from J, with 19 bases between. The germline V gene encodes CDR1 SGHTA and CDR2 FQGTGA. The CDR3 totals 17 residues. This CDR3 is CASSLWELTDRHYGYTF. DNA of the CDR3: TGTGCCAGCAGCTTATGGGAGTTGACGGATCGACACTATGGCTACACCTTC.

The DNA for the CDR3 is TGCAGCGTTGAAGGAGGGTTAAGTCATGGCTACACCTTC. Translated: CSVEGGLSHGYTF. The rearrangement uses TRBV29-1 and TRBJ1-2; D unclear. Germline CDR1 and CDR2: SQVTM and ANQGSEA. The CDR3 consists of 13 residues. V was cut by 1 base and J by 6 bases, with 12 bases left in between.

The chain combines TRBV5-8 with TRBJ2-2, with a weak D call TRBD2 (6 bases). The CDR3 has 14 residues. CDR1 and CDR2 (germline): SGHTS, YDEGEE. V was shortened by 2 bases and J by 5 bases, with 10 bases between the two germline ends. The CDR3: CASSFSGVTGELFF. In DNA, the CDR3 is TGTGCCAGCAGCTTTTCGGGGGTTACCGGGGAGCTGTTTTTT.

This clone was seen a single time. The J gene is TRBJ2-7, the V gene TRBV12-3 or TRBV12-4; TRBD2 agrees at 9 bases. Trimming removed 8 bases from V and 6 bases from J; junction bases left unmatched: 8. The CDR3 loop spans 13 amino acids. The CDR3 reads CASAGLALGEQYF. In DNA form, the CDR3 reads TGTGCCAGCGCCGGACTAGCGTTAGGCGAGCAGTACTTC.

The chain uses TRBV21-1 and TRBJ2-7; the DNA was not used to check the table's D call, TRBD1. TRBV21-1 is shown as a pseudogene. The CDR3 is 14 amino acids. The CDR3 nucleotides are TGTGCCAGCAAGAGAACGGGACAGACCTACGAGCAGTACTTC. The encoded protein is CASKRTGQTYEQYF.

The chain uses TRBV19 and TRBJ1-2, with a weak D call TRBD1 (5 bases). Germline V gives CDR1 LNHDA, CDR2 SQIVND (reference sequence). Trimming pared 7 bases from V and 3 bases from J, leaving 12 bases between. This CDR3 contains 13 residues. The CDR3 bases are TGTGCCAGTAATCTGGGGGGTGACTATGGCTACACCTTC. Translation: CASNLGGDYGYTF.

The CDR3 spells CASSPPWITEGISEAFF. The CDR3 DNA sequence: TGTGCCAGCAGCCCCCCCTGGATTACAGAGGGCATCTCTGAAGCTTTCTTT. This chain uses TRBV5-6 with TRBJ1-1; unclear D gene. This CDR3 comprises 17 residues. With 4 bases removed from V and 6 bases from J, the gap between germline ends came to 25 bases. Germline CDR1 SGHDT, CDR2 YYEEEE.

This clone was detected only once. The chain combines TRBV27 with TRBJ2-7; 7 nucleotides agree with TRBD1. The CDR3 length is 15 residues. V dropped 0 bases and J dropped 2; count of bases not matched to a gene: 4. Germline assignment: CDR1 MNHEY and CDR2 SMNVEV (reference sequence). The DNA for the CDR3 is TGTGCCAGCAGTTTATCCCGGACAGGACCCTACGAGCAGTACTTC. Protein: CASSLSRTGPYEQYF.

V is TRBV6-5 and J is TRBJ1-5, with TRBD1 as a possible D gene (6 bases). The CDR3 extends over 15 amino acids. The germline V gene has CDR1 MNHEY and CDR2 SVGAGI. Trimming took 5 bases from V and 3 from J, leaving 14 bases between them. CDR3 protein: CASSPQGVLNQPQHF. CDR3 sequence (DNA): TGTGCCAGCAGTCCACAGGGTGTTCTCAATCAGCCCCAGCATTTT.

The chain couples TRBV10-2 to TRBJ2-3, with D unresolved. The CDR3 extends over 15 amino acids. Trimming shortened V by 3 bases and J by 0 bases, and 10 bases separated the two germline ends. Germline CDR1 and CDR2: WSHSY and SAAADI. The CDR3 spells CASSDRGSSTDTQYF. The CDR3 DNA reads TGCGCCAGCAGTGACCGCGGCTCTAGCACAGATACGCAGTATTTT.

The chain uses TRBV28 and TRBJ1-2; D possibly corresponds to TRBD1 (5 bases). Germline values: CDR1 MDHEN, CDR2 SYDVKM. The CDR3 loop spans 13 amino acids. V lost 2 bases and J lost 5, with 9 bases in between. The CDR3 sequence is CASSLTSGYGYTF. CDR3 DNA: TGTGCCAGCAGTTTAACGTCAGGGTATGGCTACACCTTC.

The J gene is TRBJ2-1, the V gene TRBV6-5; 15 bases agree with TRBD2. J was trimmed by 8 bases and V by 6 bases; bases with no gene match: 5. CDR1 and CDR2 (germline): MNHEY, SVGAGI. CDR3 length equals 15 residues. The CDR3 DNA is TGTGCCAGCAGGGGACTAGCGGGAGGAACAGATGAGCAGTTCTTC. Translation gives CASRGLAGGTDEQFF.

This sequence joins TRBV10-1 and TRBJ2-1; D is uncertain. Germline V CDR1 and CDR2: WNHNN, SYGVQD (reference sequence). V lost 3 bases, J lost 7 bases, and 7 bases lay in between. This CDR3 spans 12 amino acids. Here the CDR3 DNA reads TGCGCCAGCAGTGACGGTGGTAATGAGCAGTTCTTC. Translation gives CASSDGGNEQFF.

The V call is TRBV7-2, the J call TRBJ2-2, with D tentatively TRBD2 (5 bases). This CDR3 is built from 16 residues. Between the trimmed V and J ends, which lost 5 bases and 1 base, there was a span of 14 bases. Germline V CDR1 and CDR2: SGHTA, FQGNSA. For the CDR3, the DNA is TGTGCCAGCAGCCCCACCCCGGCGGGGAACACCGGGGAGCTGTTTTTT. Protein: CASSPTPAGNTGELFF.

There are a few counts of this clone. This chain links TRBV6-5 with TRBJ2-5; 10 bases match TRBD1. V trimming: 0 bases; J trimming: 5 bases; junction bases outside the gene matches: 3. The germline CDR1 and CDR2 sequences are MNHEY and SVGAGI. The CDR3 runs to 15 residues. The CDR3 loop reads CASSYSGGQGETQYF. CDR3 sequence (DNA): TGTGCCAGCAGTTACTCGGGGGGACAGGGGGAGACCCAGTACTTC.

The chain couples TRBV6-2 or TRBV6-3 to TRBJ1-1; 10 nucleotides line up with TRBD1. Trimming took 5 bases from V and 7 from J; bases not matched to a gene: 7. Looked up from germline, CDR1 is MNHEY and CDR2 is SVGEGT. CDR3 size: 14 residues. The DNA of the CDR3 is TGTGCCAGCAGTACTCGGACAGGGGGTGGTGAAGCTTTCTTT. Translated, it gives CASSTRTGGGEAFF.